Below are 10 T cell receptor beta chains sequenced from a single sample in a study of blood T cell repertoires in COVID-19. Only in-frame clones appear in the TCRdb table, and some are missing; sequencing was by immunoSEQ multiplex PCR. The data show some 53,000 clones, roughly 87% seen once. Sequencing was carried out using peripheral blood. The source is a human donor with active COVID-19. The donor label of this sample is uncertain.

This clone appeared a single time. The chain employs TRBV4-1 and TRBJ2-3, with D perhaps matching TRBD2 (5 bases). CDR1 and CDR2 (germline): MGHRA, YSYEKL. This CDR3 spans 13 amino acids. The V end lost 0 bases, the J end lost 7 bases, and 8 bases lay between the germline ends. CDR3 region: CASSQEETNTQYF. The CDR3 region has the DNA TGCGCCAGCAGCCAAGAGGAGACTAATACGCAGTATTTT.

The gene calls are TRBV11-2 and TRBJ2-3; D possibly corresponds to TRBD1 (6 bases). The V end was cut by 2 bases, the J end by 0 bases, with 18 bases between. Germline-derived CDR1 and CDR2 are SGHAT and FQNNGV. The CDR3 is made up of 18 amino acids. DNA of the CDR3: TGTGCCAGCAGCTTACACCAGGGGTATAGTACTAGCACAGATACGCAGTATTTT. This gives the protein CASSLHQGYSTSTDTQYF.

This rearrangement joins TRBV4-3 to TRBJ1-1; no clear D gene. The germline V and J ends were trimmed by 3 bases and 3 bases, with 20 bases remaining between them. In germline, CDR1 is LGHNA, CDR2 YSLEER. The CDR3 contains 17 residues. CDR3 sequence reads: CASSQLLTGSLHTEAFF. In DNA, the CDR3 is TGCGCCAGCAGCCAGCTGCTGACGGGGAGTTTACACACTGAAGCTTTCTTT.

The table lists this clone with a count of one. The chain carries TRBV4-3 and TRBJ1-2; D is perhaps TRBD1 (5 bases). Per the germline V gene, CDR1 is LGHNA and CDR2 is YSLEER. V shed 0 bases and J shed 3 bases, with 14 bases lying between them. The CDR3 has 16 residues. CDR3 DNA sequence: TGCGCCAGCAGCCAAGATAGGCTGGCCAGGGACTATGGCTACACCTTC. It yields the protein CASSQDRLARDYGYTF.

With respect to this clone: An end of the junction differs from the germline gene, which may be a read error. V usage is TRBV5-1 and J usage is TRBJ1-6, with D perhaps matching TRBD1 (6 bases). The germline gives CDR1 SGHRS, CDR2 YFSETQ. This CDR3 is built from 14 residues. DNA of the CDR3: TGCGCCAGCAGGTTGGCAGGGGTAGAATCACCCCTCCACTTT. Amino acid sequence: CASRLAGVESPLHF.

A single count supports this clone. This chain joins TRBV5-1 and TRBJ2-7; 12 bases are a match to TRBD2. The CDR3 contains 19 residues. Trimming removed 5 bases from V and 2 bases from J; junction bases left unmatched: 17. The V gene's germline CDR1 is SGHRS and CDR2 YFSETQ. The CDR3 here is CASSRVPTSGGPQAYEQYF. The CDR3 DNA is TGCGCCAGCAGTCGTGTGCCCACTAGCGGGGGGCCCCAGGCCTACGAGCAGTACTTC.

The CDR3 coding sequence is TGTGCCAGCAGCTTAGCGCCTCGGACAGCTCCAAATGAAAAACTGTTTTTT. It is translated as CASSLAPRTAPNEKLFF. The chain has TRBV7-8 and TRBJ1-4; tentative D call: TRBD1 (6 bases). The germline gives CDR1 SGHVS, CDR2 FQNEAQ. CDR3 length equals 17 residues. V was shortened by 0 bases and J by 5 bases, with 16 bases between the two germline ends.

The rearrangement links TRBV7-2 to TRBJ2-5; TRBD2 aligns across 7 bases. The germline V gene has CDR1 SGHTA and CDR2 FQGNSA. This CDR3 contains 14 residues. Trimming cost V 4 bases and J 4 bases; bases outside gene matches: 6. The CDR3 protein is CASSSQRGRETQYF. The CDR3 nucleotides read TGTGCCAGCAGCTCCCAGCGGGGAAGAGAGACCCAGTACTTC.

The chain combines TRBV7-9 with TRBJ1-2; 8 positions match TRBD1. CDR1 is SEHNR and CDR2 is FQNEAQ in the germline V gene (reference sequence). The CDR3 has 16 residues. V was pared by 2 bases and J by 8 bases, with 13 bases of the junction left unmatched. In nucleotides, the CDR3 is TGTGCCAGCAGCTTAACCATGCTGGACAGGGTGGGAGGCTACACCTTC. It translates to CASSLTMLDRVGGYTF.

The rearrangement links TRBV5-4 to TRBJ1-6; possibly TRBD1 for D (5 bases). Germline V gene sequence: CDR1 SGHNT, CDR2 YYREEE (reference sequence). The germline V and J ends were trimmed by 0 bases and 6 bases, with 13 bases remaining between them. The CDR3 totals 16 residues. CDR3 nucleotide sequence: TGTGCCAGCAGCTTGGACACACGACAGATTAATTCACCCCTCCACTTT. It is translated as CASSLDTRQINSPLHF.